This T cell receptor (beta chain) comes out of a study of CD8+CD57+ T cells in acquired aplastic anemia (dated by TCRdb to 2016 to 2019). General notes on the study: DNA extracted from sorted CD4+ and CD8+ cells had a mean of about 3.2 ug, with a range of about 0.2 to 30 ug. CD8+CD57+ expansion was defined as frequency above the mean frequency observed in healthy subjects.

This clonotype was detected ten times or more. No cognate antigen has been identified for it. No much larger clone exists at a distance of one base, and base qualities are not known. Genomic DNA served as template for TCR beta VDJ combination and CDR3 sequence profiling. An Illumina HiSeq 2000 was used for TCR repertoire sequencing. Processing in the source paper ran as follows. Repertoires were assessed using TRBV/TRBJ rearrangement plots, CDR3 size and DJ length profiles, and Simpson's diversity index. The immunodominant clone was defined as the most abundant DNA sequence in deep sequencing data. CDR3 amino acid sequences were checked for sharing across subjects and were also compared against the VDJdb database and published repertoires. TCRdb reanalyzed the raw reads on its own, using fastp at Q25 for trimming and MiXCR for clone calling, and kept in-frame beta chains. Each CDR3 protein appears once, grouped with its most common genes and DNA. V and J calls and clone size were set by TCRdb, not the authors. This sample comprises around 170,000 distinct CDR3 sequences, about 45% of them detected only once. The ten most abundant clones make up about 2.9% of the sample.

Study-wide findings and limitations: Although 25 to 30 CD8+ CDR3 sequences were shared by patients and controls, these sequences appeared highly expressed in patients and within the immunodominant clones of patients. Between patients and healthy controls, no significant difference in CD8+ Simpson's diversity was found (P=0.060).

Patients chosen for sequencing had shown expansion of CD8+CD57+ cells by flow cytometry. Every patient had severe acquired aplastic anemia, diagnosed using the International Study of Aplastic Anemia and Agranulocytosis and Camitta criteria. No patient had received any therapy when blood was sampled. In the study, sorted CD4+ and CD8+ blood T cells from patients with severe aplastic anemia and from healthy subjects underwent deep sequencing of TCR repertoires. Patients were enrolled in the USA under clinicaltrials.gov protocols 00001620, 01623167, 00001397, 00071045, 00081523 and 00961064. Ficoll-Paque density gradient centrifugation was used to isolate peripheral blood mononuclear cells. Before DNA extraction, CD4+ and CD8+ T cells were sorted with FACS or magnetic beads. At the junction V is shortened by 7 bases and J by 5 bases; bases outside the gene matches: 7. From cysteine to phenylalanine, the CDR3 is 14 amino acids long. Kept here is only the CDR3 DNA, which spans 42 bases and is read in frame from base 1. CDR1 ENHRY and CDR2 SYGVKD were looked up in the germline V gene.

Sequencing was performed on sorted CD4+, CD8+, or CD8+CD57+ T cells (not recorded which) from PBMCs. The sequence derives from a human donor with aplastic anemia. This chain joins TRBV10-3 to TRBJ1-5; a stretch of 8 junction bases matches TRBD1. The base sequence is TGTGCCATCAATGGACAGGGTCGGGATCAGCCCCAGCATTTT. This gives the protein CAINGQGRDQPQHF.